The present T cell receptor beta chain was sequenced within a study of a mutant IDH1 vaccine in newly diagnosed glioma. On the study more broadly: Commencement of vaccination occurred 4-6 weeks following radiotherapy alone, or concurrently with temozolomide cycles. Former treatment meant radiotherapy, temozolomide, or both; the majority had gotten both. In the visit schedule, V12 fell in week 35, while V13 fell in week 47.

Comments on this clone: No antigen is known for it.

Noted time point: week 47, end of study. Vaccine doses each comprised 300 ug of mutant IDH1 20-mer peptide, with topical imiquimod. Patients, over weeks 1, 3, 5, 7, 11, 15, 19 and 23, received a total of eight vaccinations. Libraries were prepared by immunoSEQ multiplex PCR; TCRdb keeps only in-frame clonotypes and omits some of them. This repertoire shows about 34,000 clones, approximately 87% found once; its top ten account for around 11%. V dropped 4 bases and J dropped 0 bases, with 13 bases sitting between them. CDR1 is SGHDT and CDR2 is YYEEEE in the germline V gene. The CDR3 totals 16 residues.

The sample here was PBMCs, taken from a glioma patient whose treatment included an IDH1 peptide vaccine. V and J are TRBV5-6 and TRBJ2-2; the D gene is possibly TRBD2 (6 bases). This TCR was recovered from a woman aged 25-40 years with glioma. Here the CDR3 reads CASSPLASANTGELFF. The CDR3 DNA reads as TGTGCCAGCAGCCCCTTGGCTAGCGCGAACACCGGGGAGCTGTTTTTT.